This entry is about one TCR beta chain. No antigen is known for it. These data originate in a study of blood T cells in healthy people across ages. The study's findings and limits: Higher diversity and more naive CD4+ cells were features of long-lived donors, compared to aged donors.

A second about 6 to 12 cycle PCR used barcoded and J-beta primers. From the 5' RACE reads, TCRdb called clonotypes with MiXCR, one entry per CDR3 protein. Of 1.8 million or so distinct CDR3 sequences in the sample, about two fifths were seen once. The TCR sequence derives from a human donor in good health. The sequencing sample was made of blood.

For the CDR3, the DNA is TGCAGTGCTATCACTCTAAGCGGGGGGGCGACTAGCACAGATACGCAGTATTTT. It specifies CSAITLSGGATSTDTQYF. The chain carries TRBV20-1 and TRBJ2-3, with 10 bases matching TRBD2. The germline gives CDR1 DFQATT, CDR2 SNEGSKA (reference sequence). Trimming cost V 4 bases and J 0 bases; bases outside gene matches: 13. This CDR3 is built from 18 residues.